These 22 T cell receptor beta chains share one sample of origin, sequenced in a study of blood T cell repertoires in COVID-19. Using immunoSEQ multiplex PCR, the repertoire was profiled, and TCRdb retains in-frame clones only, with some absent. Here the sample spans about 290,000 clones, 80% to 90% being singletons. Sequenced input: peripheral blood. The receptor set was obtained from a woman in her 30s with active or convalescent COVID-19.

The chain couples TRBV7-9 to TRBJ2-3, with TRBD2 matching over 10 bases. Trimming at V came to 5 bases and at J to 4 bases, leaving 6 bases not matched to a gene. The CDR3 length is 15 residues. The germline V gene encodes CDR1 SEHNR and CDR2 FQNEAQ (reference sequence). Here the CDR3 DNA reads TGTGCCAGCAGCCCTCCCCTAGCGGGGGCAGATACGCAGTATTTT. Translated: CASSPPLAGADTQYF.

This chain links TRBV27 with TRBJ2-7; 8 bases are a match to TRBD1. The junction had 11 bases not matched to a gene; V was cut back by 8 bases and J by 2 bases. From germline, CDR1 is MNHEY and CDR2 SMNVEV (reference sequence). The CDR3 is made up of 15 amino acids. CDR3 loop: CASSTSGGAAYEQYF. Written as DNA, the CDR3 is TGTGCCAGCTCAACCTCAGGGGGCGCCGCCTACGAGCAGTACTTC.

The chain is built from TRBV25-1 and TRBJ2-2, with 12 bases lining up with TRBD1. V gave up 4 bases and J gave up 5 bases; unmatched junction bases: 5. The CDR3 contains 16 residues. The germline CDR1 and CDR2 sequences are MGHDK and SYGVNS. CDR3 bases: TGTGCCAGCAGTGCCCGGGACAGGGGGCGAACCGGGGAGCTGTTTTTT. Translation: CASSARDRGRTGELFF.

V and J are TRBV6-5 and TRBJ1-2, with a possible D match to TRBD1 (6 bases). The CDR3 has 16 residues. V was pared by 2 bases and J by 7 bases, with 20 bases between. Germline CDR1 reads MNHEY; CDR2 reads SVGAGI. CDR3 nucleotides: TGTGCCAGCAGTTACGGGAACCGGGCTGGGGGCGCTGGCTACACCTTC. Protein sequence: CASSYGNRAGGAGYTF.

The chain has TRBV9 and TRBJ2-7; weak D call: TRBD2 (6 bases). V lost 0 bases and J 3 bases, leaving 22 bases between the germline ends. CDR3 length equals 18 residues. Germline loops: CDR1 SGDLS, CDR2 YYNGEE. CDR3 residues: CASSVEPAMPGRIYEQYF. CDR3 nucleotides: TGTGCCAGCAGCGTAGAGCCCGCGATGCCCGGGAGAATCTACGAGCAGTACTTC.

This clone was detected once. The chain joins TRBV19 to TRBJ1-5, with 10 bases that match TRBD1. This CDR3 is built from 16 residues. V shed 7 bases and J 6 bases; nucleotides not matched to a gene: 12. Germline-derived CDR1 and CDR2 are LNHDA and SQIVND (reference sequence). The CDR3 DNA reads as TGTGCCAGTACCGGGACAGGGGTCGGGCGCGGTCAGCCCCAGCATTTT. Protein product: CASTGTGVGRGQPQHF.

The V gene is TRBV11-3, the J gene TRBJ1-6; D gene unclear. CDR3 size: 13 residues. The germline gives CDR1 SGHNT, CDR2 YENEEA. V gave up 5 bases and J gave up 9 bases, with 11 bases separating them. The CDR3 DNA follows: TGTGCCAGCAGCCTAAACCTCGCTTCACCCCTCCACTTT. Translation: CASSLNLASPLHF.

This rearrangement joins TRBV4-1 to TRBJ2-5; 7 bases align to TRBD2. Trimming cost V 0 bases and J 5 bases; bases outside gene matches: 6. The CDR3 is 15 amino acids. CDR1 is MGHRA, CDR2 YSYEKL, per germline. The CDR3 loop reads CASSQDRLAAETQYF. CDR3 DNA: TGCGCCAGCAGCCAAGATCGACTAGCTGCGGAGACCCAGTACTTC.

Here the CDR3 reads CASILGRVRGYTF. CDR3 DNA sequence: TGTGCCAGCATACTAGGTAGGGTGCGTGGCTACACCTTC. The chain employs TRBV6-4 and TRBJ1-2; no definite D call. Deletions cut 7 bases from V and 7 bases from J, with 16 bases between. Germline V CDR1 and CDR2: MRHNA, SNTAGT. This CDR3 has 13 amino acids.

V gene TRBV28 combines with J gene TRBJ1-1; the match to TRBD1 covers 7 bases. This CDR3 has 14 amino acids. Germline V gene data show CDR1 as MDHEN and CDR2 as SYDVKM. V shed 6 bases, J shed 5 bases, and the junction held 9 bases outside the gene matches. CDR3 coding DNA: TGTGCCAGCAGGAACAGGGGTTGGGGGACTGAAGCTTTCTTT. Its protein is CASRNRGWGTEAFF.

The V and J genes are TRBV5-4 and TRBJ1-5; 8 nucleotides agree with TRBD1. The germline CDR1 and CDR2 sequences are SGHNT and YYREEE (reference sequence). The CDR3 totals 15 residues. V shed 1 base and J 8 bases; nucleotides not matched to a gene: 8. The CDR3 DNA reads as TGTGCCAGCAGCTTGTCTTTGGTACAGGGGGAGCCCCAGCATTTT. It translates to CASSLSLVQGEPQHF. Filled out from reference TRBV5-4 and TRBJ1-5, the complete variable domain reads ETGVTQSPTHLIKTRGQQVTLRCSSQSGHNTVSWYQQALGQGPQFIFQYYREEENGRGNFPPRFSGLQFPNYSSELNVNALELDDSALYLCASSLSLVQGEPQHFGDGTRLSIL.

The chain has TRBV30 and TRBJ2-3; D may be TRBD2 (6 bases). This CDR3 has 13 amino acids. Germline-derived CDR1 and CDR2 are GTSNPN and SVGIG (reference sequence). V lost 0 bases and J 8 bases, leaving 12 bases between the germline ends. CDR3 residues: CAWSVAAGSTQYF. Here the CDR3 DNA reads TGTGCCTGGAGTGTAGCGGCGGGGAGTACGCAGTATTTT.

This clone was counted a single time. J is TRBJ2-3 and V is TRBV6-2 or TRBV6-3; D call uncertain. Germline assignment: CDR1 MNHEY and CDR2 SVGEGT. Between the trimmed V and J ends, which lost 6 bases and 11 bases, there was a span of 15 bases. CDR3 length: 12 residues. The CDR3 DNA sequence: TGTGCCAGCAGCCCCGACTCAAGGCAGCAGTATTTT. It specifies CASSPDSRQQYF.

The chain combines TRBV19 with TRBJ1-2; D is ambiguous. The CDR3 covers 14 residues. Trimming shortened V by 1 base and J by 3 bases, and 9 bases separated the two germline ends. The germline gives CDR1 LNHDA, CDR2 SQIVND (reference sequence). Here the CDR3 DNA reads TGTGCCAGTAGTATAGGACGACGGGACTATGGCTACACCTTC. Translated, it gives CASSIGRRDYGYTF.

The chain couples TRBV10-3 to TRBJ2-1; 9 positions agree with TRBD2. The CDR3 covers 13 residues. Trimming took 10 bases from V and 4 from J; bases not matched to a gene: 5. Germline CDR1 is ENHRY and CDR2 is SYGVKD. CDR3: CASASGDYNEQFF. In DNA, the CDR3 is TGTGCCAGTGCTAGCGGGGATTACAATGAGCAGTTCTTC.

The DNA for the CDR3 is TGTGCCATCCCCAGGACATCCAACAACGAGCAGTACTTC. This translates into CAIPRTSNNEQYF. The rearrangement uses TRBV2 and TRBJ2-7; TRBD1 is a possible D gene (5 bases). Trimming shortened V by 10 bases and J by 5 bases, and 18 bases separated the two germline ends. Per germline, CDR1 SNHLY and CDR2 FYNNEI. The CDR3 contains 13 residues.

The chain couples TRBV18 to TRBJ2-3; D might be TRBD2 (6 bases). The CDR3 runs 14 residues. V was shortened by 3 bases and J by 3 bases, with 10 bases between the two germline ends. Germline CDR1 reads KGHSH; CDR2 reads LQKENI. The CDR3 loop is CASSPGTLTDTQYF. CDR3 DNA sequence: TGTGCCAGCTCACCCGGGACTCTGACAGATACGCAGTATTTT.

This clone was found once. This chain links TRBV7-3 with TRBJ2-3, with 12 bases fitting TRBD2. The germline V gene encodes CDR1 SGHTA and CDR2 FQGTGA. V lost 2 bases to trimming and J lost 7 bases; unmatched junction nucleotides: 1. This CDR3 comprises 14 residues. The CDR3 loop reads CASSLGLAGNTQYF. CDR3 nucleotides: TGTGCCAGCAGCTTAGGACTAGCGGGGAATACGCAGTATTTT.

The rearrangement joins TRBV7-2 to TRBJ2-2; TRBD2 agrees at 11 bases. This CDR3 has 15 residues. Germline V gives CDR1 SGHTA, CDR2 FQGNSA. After removal of 6 bases from V and 7 bases from J, the junction contained 7 bases not matched to a gene. The CDR3 DNA reads TGTGCCAGCAGACGTAGCGGGGGGGCCGGCGGGGAGCTGTTTTTT. Protein product: CASRRSGGAGGELFF.

The rearrangement uses TRBV6-2 or TRBV6-3 and TRBJ1-2; 10 bases are a match to TRBD1. V was pared by 2 bases and J by 6 bases, with 3 bases of the junction left unmatched. This CDR3 spans 14 amino acids. Germline V CDR1 and CDR2: MNHEY, SVGEGT. CDR3 residues: CASSYGDRGNGYTF. DNA for the CDR3: TGTGCCAGCAGTTACGGGGACAGGGGAAATGGCTACACCTTC.

The rearrangement uses TRBV19 and TRBJ2-7, with a tentative D call TRBD1 (6 bases). Germline assignment: CDR1 LNHDA and CDR2 SQIVND (reference sequence). The CDR3 spans 13 residues. V lost 4 bases, J lost 2 bases, and 9 bases lay in between. CDR3 nucleotide sequence: TGTGCCAGTAGTAACGGACAGACCTACGAGCAGTACTTC. It codes for CASSNGQTYEQYF.

This clone was detected once. V gene TRBV2 combines with J gene TRBJ2-7; D possibly corresponds to TRBD2 (5 bases). CDR3 length: 12 amino acids. The germline V gene encodes CDR1 SNHLY and CDR2 FYNNEI. The V gene lost 7 bases and the J gene lost 2 bases, with 9 bases spanning the gap. The chain's CDR3 is CASTGLPYEQYF. Here the CDR3 DNA reads TGTGCCAGCACCGGACTGCCCTACGAGCAGTACTTC.